These 7 T cell receptor beta chains originate from one sample sequenced in a study of early T cells in non-severe SARS-CoV-2 infection. Using its own MiXCR run on the 5' RACE reads, TCRdb lists one record per CDR3 protein. The data hold some 40,000 distinct CDR3 sequences, with less than 5% observed a single time. Sequencing was performed on whole blood. The source of these receptors is an adult who was a healthcare worker with PCR-confirmed SARS-CoV-2 infection or an uninfected control (not recorded which).

Notes on this clonotype: It may be a read error: a sequence one base away is much more abundant. V gene TRBV18 combines with J gene TRBJ2-3, with TRBD1 identical over 8 bases. The CDR3 has 13 amino acids. Germline CDR1 and CDR2: KGHSH and LQKENI. The CDR3 DNA sequence: TGTGCCTGCTCACTGGACAGGGCCGATACGCAGTATTTT. Protein product: CACSLDRADTQYF.

This clonotype was detected many times. V usage is TRBV7-3 and J usage is TRBJ2-1; 11 bases are shared with TRBD2. There are 16 residues in the CDR3. Per the germline V gene, CDR1 is SGHTA and CDR2 is FQGTGA. Germline trimming cut 4 bases from V and 6 bases from J; bases unmatched to any gene: 8. The CDR3 is CASSSKALAGGNEQFF. Written as DNA, the CDR3 is TGTGCCAGCAGCTCTAAGGCTCTAGCGGGAGGCAATGAGCAGTTCTTC.

This chain uses TRBV5-1 with TRBJ1-1, with TRBD1 as a possible D gene (5 bases). Deletions cut 4 bases from V and 1 base from J, with 11 bases between. There are 14 residues in the CDR3. Looked up from germline, CDR1 is SGHRS and CDR2 is YFSETQ. The CDR3 DNA reads as TGCGCCAGCAGCGTGATTGGACAGAACACTGAAGCTTTCTTT. Translated, it gives CASSVIGQNTEAFF. Full variable domain (remainder filled in from reference TRBV5-1 and TRBJ1-1): KAGVTQTPRYLIKTRGQQVTLSCSPISGHRSVSWYQQTPGQGLQFLFEYFSETQRNKGNFPGRFSGRQFSNSRSEMNVSTLELGDSALYLCASSVIGQNTEAFFGQGTRLTVV.

This clonotype was seen many times. The CDR3 sequence is CASSTPYNEQFF. The CDR3 DNA sequence: TGTGCCAGCAGTACTCCCTACAATGAGCAGTTCTTC. V usage is TRBV4-2 and J usage is TRBJ2-1; unclear D gene. The germline CDR1 and CDR2 sequences are LGHNA and YNFKEQ. V was trimmed by 6 bases and J by 2 bases, leaving 5 bases between them. The CDR3 length is 12 residues.

In regard to this clonotype: A much larger clone sits a single nucleotide away, making a read error possible. V gene TRBV6-6 combines with J gene TRBJ2-3, with 7 nucleotides matching TRBD2. In germline, CDR1 is MNHNY, CDR2 SVGAGI (reference sequence). The CDR3 length is 13 residues. V was pared by 7 bases and J by 4 bases, with 5 bases of the junction left unmatched. The CDR3 DNA sequence: TGTGCCAGCACCTGGGAGGGATCAGATACGCAGTATTTT. It translates to CASTWEGSDTQYF.

In its sample, this clonotype was seen many times. The CDR3 DNA reads as TGTGCCAGCAGCAAGGAGAGAGTGGGGACTAGCTTTTTAGATACGCAGTATTTT. Its translation: CASSKERVGTSFLDTQYF. This sequence joins TRBV7-2 and TRBJ2-3; 9 nucleotides match TRBD2. Germline V gene sequence: CDR1 SGHTA, CDR2 FQGNSA. CDR3 length: 18 residues. V trimming: 5 bases; J trimming: 5 bases; junction bases outside the gene matches: 17.

This clonotype was counted many times. The rearrangement uses TRBV6-1 and TRBJ2-3; TRBD1 might be the D (6 bases). Trimming took 6 bases from V and 4 from J, leaving 17 bases between them. The CDR3 spans 15 residues. Germline CDR1 MNHNS, CDR2 SASEGT. The CDR3 sequence is CASSHTPGAPDTQYF. CDR3 DNA: TGTGCCAGCAGCCATACCCCAGGGGCCCCAGATACGCAGTATTTT.